The entry below describes one TCR beta chain. Its antigen has not been determined. There are no base qualities to consult, and no much larger clone falls within one base. This sample is part of a study of T cell repertoires in cytomegalovirus infection (dated by TCRdb to the late 2010s). Regarding the study in general: Donor HLA type was relevant to the analysis, because carriage of CMV infection together with the matching HLA type was indicated by public TCR beta signatures. Results the study describes overall, beyond this receptor: In the ex vivo response, HLA-C-restricted CMV-specific TCR beta clonotypes were dominant, and in two of eight donors the single most frequent clonotype came from this HLA-C-restricted group. Cumulative frequency of public TCR beta family members discriminated carriers of CMV infection plus the relevant HLA type in this cohort and an independent roughly 350-donor cohort.

CDR1 LGHNA and CDR2 YNFKEQ were looked up in the germline V gene. V and J lose 0 bases and 1 base, and a span of 9 bases separates them. The CDR3 spans 15 residues, from the cysteine through the phenylalanine. Kept here is only the CDR3 DNA, which spans 45 bases and is read in frame from base 1. TCRdb lists the instrument as Illumina HiSeq 1500. Starting from the raw public reads, TCRdb applied fastp trimming at Q25, assembled clones with MiXCR and retained in-frame beta chains. Every entry covers one CDR3 protein and lists the most common genes and DNA from its rows. For this sample there are about 180,000 distinct CDR3 sequences; approximately 18% appear just once. The ten largest clones represent roughly 24% of the sample.

Sequencing was done on a sample of CD8+ T cells from PBMCs. The receptor's source is a human donor in good health (CMV status not recorded). Some clones in this sample may be carry-over from other donors' samples. The rearrangement combines TRBV4-2 with TRBJ1-1, with the D gene uncertain. The CDR3 is CASSQDHAANTEAFF. The nucleotides read TGTGCCAGCAGCCAAGATCACGCAGCGAACACTGAAGCTTTCTTT.